This T cell receptor beta chain is from a study of T cell changes during pregnancy in multiple sclerosis. Sequencing used immunoSEQ multiplex PCR; TCRdb keeps in-frame clones, though not all of them. The sample has about 45,000 clones, roughly 90% seen once. CDR1 MDHEN and CDR2 SYDVKM come from the germline V gene. The CDR3 loop spans 16 amino acids. V shed 5 bases and J 0 bases; nucleotides not matched to a gene: 7. The rearrangement joins TRBV28 to TRBJ1-3; 7 bases match TRBD1. The source material was peripheral blood, sampled in the first trimester of pregnancy. The receptor comes from a female donor with multiple sclerosis, enrolled in a pregnancy study. The DNA of the CDR3 is TGTGCCAGCAGTCGAGGGGACAGTCTCTCTGGAAACACCATATATTTT. Residues: CASSRGDSLSGNTIYF.